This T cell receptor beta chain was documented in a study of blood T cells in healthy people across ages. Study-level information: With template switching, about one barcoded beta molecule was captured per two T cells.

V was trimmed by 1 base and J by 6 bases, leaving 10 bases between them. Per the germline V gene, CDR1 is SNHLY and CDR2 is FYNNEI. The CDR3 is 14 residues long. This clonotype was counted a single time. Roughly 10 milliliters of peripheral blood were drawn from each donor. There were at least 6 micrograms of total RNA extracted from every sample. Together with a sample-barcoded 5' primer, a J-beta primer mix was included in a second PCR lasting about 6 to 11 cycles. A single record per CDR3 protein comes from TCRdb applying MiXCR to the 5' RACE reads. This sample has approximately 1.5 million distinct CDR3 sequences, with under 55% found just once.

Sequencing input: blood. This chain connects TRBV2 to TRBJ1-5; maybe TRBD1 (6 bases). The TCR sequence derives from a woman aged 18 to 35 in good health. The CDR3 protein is CASSEGGAAQPQHF. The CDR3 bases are TGTGCCAGCAGTGAAGGGGGGGCAGCTCAGCCCCAGCATTTT.